The 27 T cell receptor beta chains below all came from one sample that was sequenced in a study of T cell changes during pregnancy in multiple sclerosis. Some clones are missing from TCRdb's copy, which holds only in-frame ones; the method was immunoSEQ multiplex PCR. The table includes 75,000 to 95,000 clones, around 93% detected once. The sample consisted of peripheral blood, taken in the first trimester of pregnancy. Receptor source: a female donor in good health, enrolled as a control in a pregnancy study.

The rearrangement links TRBV7-2 to TRBJ1-2; the match to TRBD1 covers 9 bases. The length of the CDR3 is 14 residues. Trimming at V came to 4 bases and at J to 5 bases, leaving 5 bases not matched to a gene. Germline CDR1 SGHTA, CDR2 FQGNSA. The CDR3 is CASSSGTGSYGYTF. The CDR3 bases are TGTGCCAGCAGCTCCGGGACAGGGTCTTATGGCTACACCTTC.

This CDR3 reads CASSLWHRVGDDQPQHF. The CDR3 DNA reads as TGTGCCAGCAGCTTATGGCATCGCGTGGGCGACGATCAGCCCCAGCATTTT. The V and J genes are TRBV7-9 and TRBJ1-5; D unclear. This CDR3 region has 17 residues. Germline V lookup: CDR1 SEHNR, CDR2 FQNEAQ (reference sequence). V gave up 2 bases and J gave up 5 bases, with 19 bases separating them.

The CDR3 sequence: CASSYRDRDMNTEAFF. The DNA of the CDR3 is TGTGCCAGCAGTTACCGGGACAGGGACATGAACACTGAAGCTTTCTTT. The chain employs TRBV6-5 and TRBJ1-1; 9 positions agree with TRBD1. V was pared by 2 bases and J by 0 bases, with 4 bases of the junction left unmatched. CDR1 and CDR2 from the germline V gene are MNHEY and SVGAGI. The CDR3 has 16 residues.

This clone was recorded once. J is TRBJ2-2 and V is TRBV6-5, with TRBD1 matching 9 bases. This CDR3 has 15 amino acids. Trimming took 7 bases from V and 6 from J; bases not matched to a gene: 9. Germline CDR1 and CDR2: MNHEY and SVGAGI. CDR3 loop: CASTWDRAFAGELFF. The CDR3 DNA reads as TGTGCCAGCACCTGGGACAGGGCTTTCGCCGGGGAGCTGTTTTTT.

The chain has TRBV6-4 and TRBJ2-1; 10 positions match TRBD2. The CDR3 loop spans 15 amino acids. The germline gives CDR1 MRHNA, CDR2 SNTAGT. V shed 3 bases and J 7 bases; nucleotides not matched to a gene: 6. The CDR3 region is CASSEASGGNNEQFF. The CDR3 DNA reads TGTGCCAGCAGTGAAGCTAGCGGGGGTAATAATGAGCAGTTCTTC.

CDR3 coding DNA: TGTGCCAGCAGCCAAGATAGTCAAGTCTATGGCTACACCTTC. It specifies CASSQDSQVYGYTF. The chain is built from TRBV14 and TRBJ1-2; no clear D. The CDR3 contains 14 residues. Germline values: CDR1 SGHDN, CDR2 FVKESK. The V gene lost 0 bases and the J gene lost 4 bases, with 9 bases spanning the gap.

The V gene is TRBV18, the J gene TRBJ2-7; D not certain. Germline-derived CDR1 and CDR2 are KGHSH and LQKENI. This CDR3 has 14 amino acids. Trimming took 3 bases from V and 5 from J, leaving 14 bases between them. CDR3 loop: CASSPAGWLHEQYF. Here the CDR3 DNA reads TGTGCCAGCTCACCGGCAGGCTGGCTTCACGAGCAGTACTTC.

This clone appeared a few times. The CDR3: CASTLQGSNQPQHF. Here the CDR3 DNA reads TGTGCCAGCACCTTACAGGGGAGCAATCAGCCCCAGCATTTT. The chain links TRBV28 to TRBJ1-5, with 7 bases identical to TRBD1. Germline V lookup: CDR1 MDHEN, CDR2 SYDVKM. The CDR3 is 14 residues long. V gave up 7 bases and J gave up 1 base; unmatched junction bases: 4.

The chain links TRBV5-1 to TRBJ2-6; perhaps TRBD2 as D (5 bases). This CDR3 is built from 16 residues. V lost 2 bases, J lost 0 bases, and 9 bases lay in between. Looked up from germline, CDR1 is SGHRS and CDR2 is YFSETQ. The CDR3: CASSFGRGSGANVLTF. In DNA, the CDR3 is TGCGCCAGCAGCTTTGGCCGGGGCTCTGGGGCCAACGTCCTGACTTTC.

V usage is TRBV28 and J usage is TRBJ1-1, with TRBD1 as a possible D gene (6 bases). V lost 8 bases and J 8 bases, leaving 15 bases between the germline ends. The V gene's germline CDR1 is MDHEN and CDR2 SYDVKM. The CDR3 consists of 12 residues. The CDR3 DNA follows: TGTGCCAGCGGTACTCTCGGGACAGAAGCTTTCTTT. Translating it yields CASGTLGTEAFF. Filled out from reference TRBV28 and TRBJ1-1, the complete variable domain reads DVKVTQSSRYLVKRTGEKVFLECVQDMDHENMFWYRQDPGLGLRLIYFSYDVKMKEKGDIPEGYSVSREKKERFSLILESASTNQTSMYLCASGTLGTEAFFGQGTRLTVV.

This clone was counted a single time. The chain recombines TRBV6-6 with TRBJ1-1; 8 positions match TRBD1. In germline, CDR1 is MNHNY, CDR2 SVGAGI (reference sequence). This CDR3 is built from 14 residues. V shed 2 bases and J 5 bases; nucleotides not matched to a gene: 4. The CDR3 DNA reads TGTGCCAGCAGTTACAACAGGGGGGAAACTGAAGCTTTCTTT. Its protein product is CASSYNRGETEAFF.

This clone was counted a single time. This sequence joins TRBV5-4 and TRBJ2-5, with D hard to call. V lost 1 base and J 5 bases, leaving 3 bases between the germline ends. The CDR3 is 11 amino acids. Germline CDR1 SGHNT, CDR2 YYREEE (reference sequence). CDR3 DNA: TGTGCCAGCAGCTTGCAGGAGACCCAGTACTTC. It codes for CASSLQETQYF.

The chain recombines TRBV19 with TRBJ1-1; possibly TRBD1 for D (6 bases). V shed 4 bases and J shed 1 base, with 13 bases lying between them. CDR3 length: 15 residues. The germline gives CDR1 LNHDA, CDR2 SQIVND (reference sequence). The CDR3 loop is CASSTLGQKNTEAFF. The CDR3 DNA sequence: TGTGCCAGTAGTACGTTAGGACAGAAGAACACTGAAGCTTTCTTT. The full variable domain, with the rest looked up from reference TRBV19 and TRBJ1-1, is DGGITQSPKYLFRKEGQNVTLSCEQNLNHDAMYWYRQDPGQGLRLIYYSQIVNDFQKGDIAEGYSVSREKKESFPLTVTSAQKNPTAFYLCASSTLGQKNTEAFFGQGTRLTVV.

This clone was seen only once. The chain recombines TRBV27 with TRBJ2-7; 7 nucleotides line up with TRBD2. Trimming at V came to 4 bases and at J to 2 bases, leaving 8 bases not matched to a gene. Germline-derived CDR1 and CDR2 are MNHEY and SMNVEV (reference sequence). The CDR3 sequence is 15 residues long. CDR3: CASSWGGMGTYEQYF. Here the CDR3 DNA reads TGTGCCAGCAGTTGGGGGGGTATGGGGACCTACGAGCAGTACTTC.

This chain connects TRBV19 to TRBJ2-5, with 9 bases matching TRBD2. After removal of 3 bases from V and 2 bases from J, the junction contained 7 bases not matched to a gene. The V gene's germline CDR1 is LNHDA and CDR2 SQIVND (reference sequence). This CDR3 region has 16 residues. The CDR3 bases are TGTGCCAGTAGTATTGGCGGTGCGGGGGGGCAAGAGACCCAGTACTTC. This gives the protein CASSIGGAGGQETQYF.

The chain employs TRBV6-6 and TRBJ2-3; 10 bases agree with TRBD2. There are 16 residues in the CDR3. CDR1 and CDR2 from the germline V gene are MNHNY and SVGAGI (reference sequence). Trimming cost V 3 bases and J 3 bases; bases outside gene matches: 6. The CDR3 region has the DNA TGTGCCAGCAGTTATGGAATAGCGGGGGGAACAGATACGCAGTATTTT. Translated, it gives CASSYGIAGGTDTQYF.

This clone was observed a single time. The CDR3 DNA reads as TGTGCCAGCAGATCGGACAGGGTACAAGAGACCCAGTACTTC. It translates to CASRSDRVQETQYF. This chain connects TRBV7-2 to TRBJ2-5, with 8 bases aligning to TRBD1. Losses at the gene ends were 6 bases for V and 2 bases for J; bases not matched to a gene: 5. Germline V gene data show CDR1 as SGHTA and CDR2 as FQGNSA. The CDR3 spans 14 residues.

The chain is built from TRBV27 and TRBJ1-2, with TRBD1 as a possible D gene (6 bases). The CDR3 has 13 residues. V was cut by 5 bases and J by 5 bases, with 12 bases left in between. Germline V gives CDR1 MNHEY, CDR2 SMNVEV (reference sequence). CDR3 sequence: CASSPNQGYGYTF. CDR3 DNA sequence: TGTGCCAGCAGTCCTAACCAGGGGTATGGCTACACCTTC.

This chain uses TRBV29-1 with TRBJ1-2; maybe TRBD1 (6 bases). CDR1 SQVTM and CDR2 ANQGSEA come from the germline V gene. This CDR3 has 18 residues. The V and J ends lost 4 bases and 4 bases respectively, with 28 bases between them. The CDR3 nucleotides read TGCAGCGTTGCACCCCTGCATGTTGTCCTGGACAGCGTCTATGGCTACACCTTC. It codes for CSVAPLHVVLDSVYGYTF.

V is TRBV7-9 and J is TRBJ1-2; 9 nucleotides agree with TRBD1. The CDR3 loop spans 13 amino acids. Germline values: CDR1 SEHNR, CDR2 FQNEAQ (reference sequence). The trim removed 5 bases at V and 5 bases at J, leaving 3 bases unmatched. CDR3 coding DNA: TGTGCCAGCAGCATGACAGGGGGATATGGCTACACCTTC. Translation: CASSMTGGYGYTF.

This clone came up once. This chain uses TRBV15 with TRBJ1-4; D possibly corresponds to TRBD1 (6 bases). There are 12 residues in the CDR3. Germline V lookup: CDR1 LNHNV, CDR2 YYDKDF (reference sequence). The V end lost 6 bases, the J end lost 8 bases, and 10 bases lay between the germline ends. CDR3 in amino acids: CATSSGVEKLFF. The CDR3 DNA is TGTGCCACCAGTTCAGGGGTCGAAAAACTGTTTTTT. Drawing the rest from reference TRBV15 and TRBJ1-4, the complete variable domain is DAMVIQNPRYQVTQFGKPVTLSCSQTLNHNVMYWYQQKSSQAPKLLFHYYDKDFNNEADTPDNFQSRRPNTSFCFLDIRSPGLGDTAMYLCATSSGVEKLFFGSGTQLSVL.

Only one count was recorded for this clone. The rearrangement uses TRBV5-1 and TRBJ2-7, with no clear D. Germline V CDR1 and CDR2: SGHRS, YFSETQ. Trimming pared 0 bases from V and 0 bases from J, leaving 7 bases between. CDR3 length: 14 amino acids. For the CDR3, the DNA is TGCGCCAGCAGCTTGGTGGGCAGCTCCTACGAGCAGTACTTC. This translates into CASSLVGSSYEQYF.

V usage is TRBV30 and J usage is TRBJ2-7; D is unresolved. V dropped 5 bases and J dropped 2 bases, with 13 bases sitting between them. Germline assignment: CDR1 GTSNPN and CDR2 SVGIG (reference sequence). The CDR3 totals 13 residues. CDR3 coding DNA: TGTGCCTGGTTAAGCATTGCTGCCTACGAGCAGTACTTC. This sequence encodes CAWLSIAAYEQYF.

This rearrangement joins TRBV7-9 to TRBJ1-5; perhaps TRBD1 as D (5 bases). Per germline, CDR1 SEHNR and CDR2 FQNEAQ (reference sequence). The CDR3 contains 18 residues. Between the trimmed V and J ends, which lost 4 bases and 4 bases, there was a span of 23 bases. The CDR3 here is CASSSTSGAGEGNQPQHF. The CDR3 DNA sequence: TGTGCCAGCAGCTCCACTTCCGGGGCGGGAGAAGGGAATCAGCCCCAGCATTTT.

This rearrangement joins TRBV2 to TRBJ1-5; no clear D. Looked up from germline, CDR1 is SNHLY and CDR2 is FYNNEI. Trimming took 6 bases from V and 7 from J, leaving 19 bases between them. The CDR3 consists of 15 residues. The CDR3 nucleotides read TGTGCCAGCAGCCAATTAGGGTCGGGGAGCCAGCCCCAGCATTTT. It codes for CASSQLGSGSQPQHF. The full variable domain, in which reference TRBV2 and TRBJ1-5 provide the parts outside the CDR3, is EPEVTQTPSHQVTQMGQEVILRCVPISNHLYFYWYRQILGQKVEFLVSFYNNEISEKSEIFDDQFSVERPDGSNFTLKIRSTKLEDSAMYFCASSQLGSGSQPQHFGDGTRLSIL.

In DNA, the CDR3 is TGTGCCAGCAGAGAACAGGGTCCGTACAATGAGCAGTTCTTC. As protein: CASREQGPYNEQFF. V usage is TRBV28 and J usage is TRBJ2-1; D might be TRBD1 (6 bases). CDR1 and CDR2 (germline): MDHEN, SYDVKM. The V end lost 6 bases, the J end lost 4 bases, and 13 bases lay between the germline ends. This CDR3 has 14 residues.

V usage is TRBV7-2 and J usage is TRBJ1-1; 7 bases map to TRBD1. CDR3 length equals 16 residues. Looked up from germline, CDR1 is SGHTA and CDR2 is FQGNSA. V lost 4 bases, J lost 4 bases, and 12 bases stayed unmatched. The CDR3 loop is CASSSAPTGAVTEAFF. The CDR3 DNA reads as TGTGCCAGCAGCTCCGCCCCTACAGGGGCGGTCACTGAAGCTTTCTTT.